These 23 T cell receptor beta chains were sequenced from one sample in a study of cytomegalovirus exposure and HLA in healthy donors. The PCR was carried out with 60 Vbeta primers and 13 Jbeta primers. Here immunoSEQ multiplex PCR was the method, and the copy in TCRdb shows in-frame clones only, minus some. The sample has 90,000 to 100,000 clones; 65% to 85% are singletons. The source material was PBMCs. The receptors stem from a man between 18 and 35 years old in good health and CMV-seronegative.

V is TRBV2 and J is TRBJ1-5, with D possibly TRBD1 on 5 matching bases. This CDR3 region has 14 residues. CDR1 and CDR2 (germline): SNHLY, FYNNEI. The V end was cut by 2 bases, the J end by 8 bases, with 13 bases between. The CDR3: CASSEWQGTEPQHF. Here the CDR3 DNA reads TGTGCCAGCAGTGAATGGCAGGGTACGGAGCCCCAGCATTTT.

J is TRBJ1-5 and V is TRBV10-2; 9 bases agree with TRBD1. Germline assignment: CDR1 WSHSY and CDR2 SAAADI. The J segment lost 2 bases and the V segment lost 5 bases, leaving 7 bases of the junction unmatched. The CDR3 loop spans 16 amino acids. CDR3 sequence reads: CASSTGGAGGNQPQHF. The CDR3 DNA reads TGCGCCAGCAGTACAGGGGGCGCGGGTGGCAATCAGCCCCAGCATTTT.

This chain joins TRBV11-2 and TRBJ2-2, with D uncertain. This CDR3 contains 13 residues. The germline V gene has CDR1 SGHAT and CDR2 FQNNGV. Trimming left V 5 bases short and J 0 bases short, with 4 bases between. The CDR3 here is CASSHTNTGELFF. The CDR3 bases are TGTGCCAGCAGCCACACGAACACCGGGGAGCTGTTTTTT. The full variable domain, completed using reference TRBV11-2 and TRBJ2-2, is EAGVAQSPRYKIIEKRQSVAFWCNPISGHATLYWYQQILGQGPKLLIQFQNNGVVDDSQLPKDRFSAERLKGVDSTLKIQPAKLEDSAVYLCASSHTNTGELFFGEGSRLTVL.

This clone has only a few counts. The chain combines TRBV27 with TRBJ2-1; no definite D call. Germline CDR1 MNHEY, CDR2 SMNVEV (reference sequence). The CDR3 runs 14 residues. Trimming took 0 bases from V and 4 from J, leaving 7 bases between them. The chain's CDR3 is CASSLSSEYNEQFF. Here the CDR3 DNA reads TGTGCCAGCAGTTTATCGTCCGAGTACAATGAGCAGTTCTTC.

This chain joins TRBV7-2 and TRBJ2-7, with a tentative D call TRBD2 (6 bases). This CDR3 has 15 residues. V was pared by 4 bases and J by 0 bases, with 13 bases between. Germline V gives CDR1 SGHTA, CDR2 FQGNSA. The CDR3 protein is CASSYDGSLSYEQYF. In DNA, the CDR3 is TGTGCCAGCAGCTACGACGGGAGTCTCTCCTACGAGCAGTACTTC. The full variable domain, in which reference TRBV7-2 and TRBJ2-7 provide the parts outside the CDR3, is GAGVSQSPSNKVTEKGKDVELRCDPISGHTALYWYRQSLGQGLEFLIYFQGNSAPDKSGLPSDRFSAERTGGSVSTLTIQRTQQEDSAVYLCASSYDGSLSYEQYFGPGTRLTVT.

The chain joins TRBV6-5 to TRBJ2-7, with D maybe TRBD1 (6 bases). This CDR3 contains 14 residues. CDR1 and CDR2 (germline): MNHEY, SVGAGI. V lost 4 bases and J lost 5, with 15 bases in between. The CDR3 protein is CASSLVNRVHEQYF. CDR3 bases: TGTGCCAGCAGTTTGGTGAACAGGGTCCACGAGCAGTACTTC.

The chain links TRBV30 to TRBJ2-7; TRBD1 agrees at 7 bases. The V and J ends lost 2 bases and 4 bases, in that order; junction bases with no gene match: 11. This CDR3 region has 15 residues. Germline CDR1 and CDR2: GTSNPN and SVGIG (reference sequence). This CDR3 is CAWSRDRAGGYEQYF. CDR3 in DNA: TGTGCCTGGAGTCGCGACAGGGCGGGTGGATACGAGCAGTACTTC. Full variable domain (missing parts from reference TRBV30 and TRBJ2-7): SQTIHQWPATLVQPVGSPLSLECTVEGTSNPNLYWYRQAAGRGLQLLFYSVGIGQISSEVPQNLSASRPQDRQFILSSKKLLLSDSGFYLCAWSRDRAGGYEQYFGPGTRLTVT.

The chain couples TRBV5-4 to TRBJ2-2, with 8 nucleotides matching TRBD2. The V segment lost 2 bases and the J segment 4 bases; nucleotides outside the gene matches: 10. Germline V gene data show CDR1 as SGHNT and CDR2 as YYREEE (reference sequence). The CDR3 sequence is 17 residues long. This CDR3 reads CASSFPGTRGGTGELFF. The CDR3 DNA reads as TGTGCCAGCAGCTTTCCCGGGACTAGAGGGGGCACCGGGGAGCTGTTTTTT.

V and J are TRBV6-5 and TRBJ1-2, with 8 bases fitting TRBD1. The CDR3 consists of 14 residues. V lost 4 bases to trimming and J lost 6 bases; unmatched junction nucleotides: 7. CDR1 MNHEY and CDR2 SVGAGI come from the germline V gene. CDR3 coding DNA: TGTGCCAGCAGTTCCGCCGGACAGGGCGATGGCTACACCTTC. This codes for CASSSAGQGDGYTF.

In nucleotides, the CDR3 is TGCGCCAGCAGCTCCCGGGATTCCGCCTACGAGCAGTACTTC. Translated, it gives CASSSRDSAYEQYF. The chain carries TRBV5-1 and TRBJ2-7; D may be TRBD2 (5 bases). From germline, CDR1 is SGHRS and CDR2 YFSETQ. The CDR3 totals 14 residues. With 3 bases removed from V and 2 bases from J, the gap between germline ends came to 12 bases.

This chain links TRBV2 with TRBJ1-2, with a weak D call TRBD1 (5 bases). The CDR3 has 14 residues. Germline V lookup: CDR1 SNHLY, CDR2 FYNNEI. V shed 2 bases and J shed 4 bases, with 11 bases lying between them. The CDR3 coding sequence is TGTGCCAGCAGTGAAAGGGCAGGGCGCTATGGCTACACCTTC. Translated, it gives CASSERAGRYGYTF.

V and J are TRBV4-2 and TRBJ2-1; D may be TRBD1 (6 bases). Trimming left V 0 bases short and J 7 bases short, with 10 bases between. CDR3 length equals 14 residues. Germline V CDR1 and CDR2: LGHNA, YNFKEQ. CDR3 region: CASSQDQGLNEQFF. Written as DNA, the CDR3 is TGTGCCAGCAGCCAAGATCAGGGGCTGAATGAGCAGTTCTTC.

This CDR3 reads CASSPTVSPYEQYF. Written as DNA, the CDR3 is TGTGCCAGCAGCCCCACAGTGTCGCCCTACGAGCAGTACTTC. The chain is built from TRBV7-9 and TRBJ2-7; D is unclear. Germline CDR1 reads SEHNR; CDR2 reads FQNEAQ (reference sequence). The ends were cut back, 5 bases at V and 2 bases at J, with 13 bases in the middle. The CDR3 runs to 14 residues. The whole variable domain, remainder taken from reference TRBV7-9 and TRBJ2-7, is DTGVSQNPRHKITKRGQNVTFRCDPISEHNRLYWYRQTLGQGPEFLTYFQNEAQLEKSRLLSDRFSAERPKGSFSTLEIQRTEQGDSAMYLCASSPTVSPYEQYFGPGTRLTVT.

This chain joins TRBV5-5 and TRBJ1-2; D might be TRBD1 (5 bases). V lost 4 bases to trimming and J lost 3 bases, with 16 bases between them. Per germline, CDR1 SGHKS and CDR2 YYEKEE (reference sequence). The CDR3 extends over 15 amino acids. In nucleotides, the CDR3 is TGTGCCAGCAGCAACTTACAGGTGGCTCACTATGGCTACACCTTC. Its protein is CASSNLQVAHYGYTF.

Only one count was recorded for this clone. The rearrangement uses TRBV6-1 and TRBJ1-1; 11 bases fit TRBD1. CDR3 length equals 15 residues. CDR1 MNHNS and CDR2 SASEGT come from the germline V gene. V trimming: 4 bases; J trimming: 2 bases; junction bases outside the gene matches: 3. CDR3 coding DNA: TGTGCCAGCAGTGCGGACAGGGGGCGTAACACTGAAGCTTTCTTT. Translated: CASSADRGRNTEAFF.

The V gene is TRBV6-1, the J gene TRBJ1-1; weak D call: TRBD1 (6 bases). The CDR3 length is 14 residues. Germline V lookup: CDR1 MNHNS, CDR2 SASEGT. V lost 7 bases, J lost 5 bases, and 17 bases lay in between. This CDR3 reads CASTSRGGRTEAFF. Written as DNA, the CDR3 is TGTGCCAGCACCTCTAGGGGGGGCCGGACTGAAGCTTTCTTT.

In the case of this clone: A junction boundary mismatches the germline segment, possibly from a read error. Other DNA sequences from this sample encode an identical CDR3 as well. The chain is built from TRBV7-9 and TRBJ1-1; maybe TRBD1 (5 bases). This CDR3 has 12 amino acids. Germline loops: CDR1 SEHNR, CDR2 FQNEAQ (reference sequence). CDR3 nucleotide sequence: TGTTCCAGCAGCTTAGGGACGGGGGAAGCTTTCTTT. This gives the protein CSSSLGTGEAFF.

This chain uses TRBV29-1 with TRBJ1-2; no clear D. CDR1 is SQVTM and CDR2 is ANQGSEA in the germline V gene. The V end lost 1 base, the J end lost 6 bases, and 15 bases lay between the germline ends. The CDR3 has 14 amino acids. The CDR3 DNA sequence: TGCAGCGTTGAAGGCCAGTGGGAGGCCCATGGCTACACCTTC. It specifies CSVEGQWEAHGYTF.

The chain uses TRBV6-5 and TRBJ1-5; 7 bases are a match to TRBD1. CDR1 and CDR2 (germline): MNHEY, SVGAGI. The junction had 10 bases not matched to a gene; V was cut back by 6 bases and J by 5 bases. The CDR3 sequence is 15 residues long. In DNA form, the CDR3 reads TGTGCCAGCAGCAAGGATCCGGGACAGCATCAGCCCCAGCATTTT. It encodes CASSKDPGQHQPQHF.

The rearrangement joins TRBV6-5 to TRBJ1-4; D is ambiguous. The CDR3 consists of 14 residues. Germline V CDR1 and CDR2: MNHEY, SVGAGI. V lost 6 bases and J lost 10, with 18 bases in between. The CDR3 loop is CASRATYYEGKLFF. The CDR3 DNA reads TGTGCCAGCAGGGCAACCTATTATGAGGGAAAACTGTTTTTT.

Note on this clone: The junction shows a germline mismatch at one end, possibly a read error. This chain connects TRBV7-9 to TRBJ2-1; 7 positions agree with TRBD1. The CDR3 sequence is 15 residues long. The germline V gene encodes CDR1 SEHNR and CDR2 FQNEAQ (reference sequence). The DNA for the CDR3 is TGTTCCAGCAGCTTAAGACAGGGCAGGTACAATGAGCAGTTCTTC. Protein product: CSSSLRQGRYNEQFF.

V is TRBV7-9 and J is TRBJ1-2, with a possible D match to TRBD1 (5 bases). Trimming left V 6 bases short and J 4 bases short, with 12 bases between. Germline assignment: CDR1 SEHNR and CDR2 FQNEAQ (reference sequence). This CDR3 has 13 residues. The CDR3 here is CASRGPMSYGYTF. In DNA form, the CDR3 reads TGTGCCAGCAGGGGGCCTATGTCCTATGGCTACACCTTC.

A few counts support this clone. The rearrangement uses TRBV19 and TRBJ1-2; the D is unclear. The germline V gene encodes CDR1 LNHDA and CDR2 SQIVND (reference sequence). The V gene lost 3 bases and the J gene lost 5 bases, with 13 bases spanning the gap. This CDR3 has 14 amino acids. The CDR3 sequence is CASSMKAGRYGYTF. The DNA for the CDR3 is TGTGCCAGTAGTATGAAAGCAGGTCGGTATGGCTACACCTTC.